This T cell receptor (beta chain) was found in a study of CD8+ T cells in alopecia areata. RNA extraction and reverse transcription yielded cDNA as sequencing template. Clones were sequenced by immunoSEQ multiplex PCR, and TCRdb holds only the in-frame ones, with some missing. Observed in the sample are around 100,000 clones, none of them singletons. At least ten counts were recorded for this clone. Each gene name is a mouse one. This sequence originates from a C3H/HeJ mouse with alopecia areata. The strain is characterized by the MHC haplotype H2-k. The sample consisted of lesional skin.

The CDR3 region is CASRDRRISNERLFF. The sequenced part of the CDR3 DNA is TGTGCCAGCAGGGACAGGAGAATTTCCAACGAA. The chain carries TRBV13-3 and TRBJ1-4; the match to TRBD1 covers 7 bases. The read halts 4 residues ahead of the CDR3 end, with the missing end drawn from the germline J gene. V gave up 5 bases and J gave up 0 bases; unmatched junction bases: 4. CDR1 and CDR2 from the germline V gene are NNHDY and SYVADS. The CDR3 covers 15 residues.